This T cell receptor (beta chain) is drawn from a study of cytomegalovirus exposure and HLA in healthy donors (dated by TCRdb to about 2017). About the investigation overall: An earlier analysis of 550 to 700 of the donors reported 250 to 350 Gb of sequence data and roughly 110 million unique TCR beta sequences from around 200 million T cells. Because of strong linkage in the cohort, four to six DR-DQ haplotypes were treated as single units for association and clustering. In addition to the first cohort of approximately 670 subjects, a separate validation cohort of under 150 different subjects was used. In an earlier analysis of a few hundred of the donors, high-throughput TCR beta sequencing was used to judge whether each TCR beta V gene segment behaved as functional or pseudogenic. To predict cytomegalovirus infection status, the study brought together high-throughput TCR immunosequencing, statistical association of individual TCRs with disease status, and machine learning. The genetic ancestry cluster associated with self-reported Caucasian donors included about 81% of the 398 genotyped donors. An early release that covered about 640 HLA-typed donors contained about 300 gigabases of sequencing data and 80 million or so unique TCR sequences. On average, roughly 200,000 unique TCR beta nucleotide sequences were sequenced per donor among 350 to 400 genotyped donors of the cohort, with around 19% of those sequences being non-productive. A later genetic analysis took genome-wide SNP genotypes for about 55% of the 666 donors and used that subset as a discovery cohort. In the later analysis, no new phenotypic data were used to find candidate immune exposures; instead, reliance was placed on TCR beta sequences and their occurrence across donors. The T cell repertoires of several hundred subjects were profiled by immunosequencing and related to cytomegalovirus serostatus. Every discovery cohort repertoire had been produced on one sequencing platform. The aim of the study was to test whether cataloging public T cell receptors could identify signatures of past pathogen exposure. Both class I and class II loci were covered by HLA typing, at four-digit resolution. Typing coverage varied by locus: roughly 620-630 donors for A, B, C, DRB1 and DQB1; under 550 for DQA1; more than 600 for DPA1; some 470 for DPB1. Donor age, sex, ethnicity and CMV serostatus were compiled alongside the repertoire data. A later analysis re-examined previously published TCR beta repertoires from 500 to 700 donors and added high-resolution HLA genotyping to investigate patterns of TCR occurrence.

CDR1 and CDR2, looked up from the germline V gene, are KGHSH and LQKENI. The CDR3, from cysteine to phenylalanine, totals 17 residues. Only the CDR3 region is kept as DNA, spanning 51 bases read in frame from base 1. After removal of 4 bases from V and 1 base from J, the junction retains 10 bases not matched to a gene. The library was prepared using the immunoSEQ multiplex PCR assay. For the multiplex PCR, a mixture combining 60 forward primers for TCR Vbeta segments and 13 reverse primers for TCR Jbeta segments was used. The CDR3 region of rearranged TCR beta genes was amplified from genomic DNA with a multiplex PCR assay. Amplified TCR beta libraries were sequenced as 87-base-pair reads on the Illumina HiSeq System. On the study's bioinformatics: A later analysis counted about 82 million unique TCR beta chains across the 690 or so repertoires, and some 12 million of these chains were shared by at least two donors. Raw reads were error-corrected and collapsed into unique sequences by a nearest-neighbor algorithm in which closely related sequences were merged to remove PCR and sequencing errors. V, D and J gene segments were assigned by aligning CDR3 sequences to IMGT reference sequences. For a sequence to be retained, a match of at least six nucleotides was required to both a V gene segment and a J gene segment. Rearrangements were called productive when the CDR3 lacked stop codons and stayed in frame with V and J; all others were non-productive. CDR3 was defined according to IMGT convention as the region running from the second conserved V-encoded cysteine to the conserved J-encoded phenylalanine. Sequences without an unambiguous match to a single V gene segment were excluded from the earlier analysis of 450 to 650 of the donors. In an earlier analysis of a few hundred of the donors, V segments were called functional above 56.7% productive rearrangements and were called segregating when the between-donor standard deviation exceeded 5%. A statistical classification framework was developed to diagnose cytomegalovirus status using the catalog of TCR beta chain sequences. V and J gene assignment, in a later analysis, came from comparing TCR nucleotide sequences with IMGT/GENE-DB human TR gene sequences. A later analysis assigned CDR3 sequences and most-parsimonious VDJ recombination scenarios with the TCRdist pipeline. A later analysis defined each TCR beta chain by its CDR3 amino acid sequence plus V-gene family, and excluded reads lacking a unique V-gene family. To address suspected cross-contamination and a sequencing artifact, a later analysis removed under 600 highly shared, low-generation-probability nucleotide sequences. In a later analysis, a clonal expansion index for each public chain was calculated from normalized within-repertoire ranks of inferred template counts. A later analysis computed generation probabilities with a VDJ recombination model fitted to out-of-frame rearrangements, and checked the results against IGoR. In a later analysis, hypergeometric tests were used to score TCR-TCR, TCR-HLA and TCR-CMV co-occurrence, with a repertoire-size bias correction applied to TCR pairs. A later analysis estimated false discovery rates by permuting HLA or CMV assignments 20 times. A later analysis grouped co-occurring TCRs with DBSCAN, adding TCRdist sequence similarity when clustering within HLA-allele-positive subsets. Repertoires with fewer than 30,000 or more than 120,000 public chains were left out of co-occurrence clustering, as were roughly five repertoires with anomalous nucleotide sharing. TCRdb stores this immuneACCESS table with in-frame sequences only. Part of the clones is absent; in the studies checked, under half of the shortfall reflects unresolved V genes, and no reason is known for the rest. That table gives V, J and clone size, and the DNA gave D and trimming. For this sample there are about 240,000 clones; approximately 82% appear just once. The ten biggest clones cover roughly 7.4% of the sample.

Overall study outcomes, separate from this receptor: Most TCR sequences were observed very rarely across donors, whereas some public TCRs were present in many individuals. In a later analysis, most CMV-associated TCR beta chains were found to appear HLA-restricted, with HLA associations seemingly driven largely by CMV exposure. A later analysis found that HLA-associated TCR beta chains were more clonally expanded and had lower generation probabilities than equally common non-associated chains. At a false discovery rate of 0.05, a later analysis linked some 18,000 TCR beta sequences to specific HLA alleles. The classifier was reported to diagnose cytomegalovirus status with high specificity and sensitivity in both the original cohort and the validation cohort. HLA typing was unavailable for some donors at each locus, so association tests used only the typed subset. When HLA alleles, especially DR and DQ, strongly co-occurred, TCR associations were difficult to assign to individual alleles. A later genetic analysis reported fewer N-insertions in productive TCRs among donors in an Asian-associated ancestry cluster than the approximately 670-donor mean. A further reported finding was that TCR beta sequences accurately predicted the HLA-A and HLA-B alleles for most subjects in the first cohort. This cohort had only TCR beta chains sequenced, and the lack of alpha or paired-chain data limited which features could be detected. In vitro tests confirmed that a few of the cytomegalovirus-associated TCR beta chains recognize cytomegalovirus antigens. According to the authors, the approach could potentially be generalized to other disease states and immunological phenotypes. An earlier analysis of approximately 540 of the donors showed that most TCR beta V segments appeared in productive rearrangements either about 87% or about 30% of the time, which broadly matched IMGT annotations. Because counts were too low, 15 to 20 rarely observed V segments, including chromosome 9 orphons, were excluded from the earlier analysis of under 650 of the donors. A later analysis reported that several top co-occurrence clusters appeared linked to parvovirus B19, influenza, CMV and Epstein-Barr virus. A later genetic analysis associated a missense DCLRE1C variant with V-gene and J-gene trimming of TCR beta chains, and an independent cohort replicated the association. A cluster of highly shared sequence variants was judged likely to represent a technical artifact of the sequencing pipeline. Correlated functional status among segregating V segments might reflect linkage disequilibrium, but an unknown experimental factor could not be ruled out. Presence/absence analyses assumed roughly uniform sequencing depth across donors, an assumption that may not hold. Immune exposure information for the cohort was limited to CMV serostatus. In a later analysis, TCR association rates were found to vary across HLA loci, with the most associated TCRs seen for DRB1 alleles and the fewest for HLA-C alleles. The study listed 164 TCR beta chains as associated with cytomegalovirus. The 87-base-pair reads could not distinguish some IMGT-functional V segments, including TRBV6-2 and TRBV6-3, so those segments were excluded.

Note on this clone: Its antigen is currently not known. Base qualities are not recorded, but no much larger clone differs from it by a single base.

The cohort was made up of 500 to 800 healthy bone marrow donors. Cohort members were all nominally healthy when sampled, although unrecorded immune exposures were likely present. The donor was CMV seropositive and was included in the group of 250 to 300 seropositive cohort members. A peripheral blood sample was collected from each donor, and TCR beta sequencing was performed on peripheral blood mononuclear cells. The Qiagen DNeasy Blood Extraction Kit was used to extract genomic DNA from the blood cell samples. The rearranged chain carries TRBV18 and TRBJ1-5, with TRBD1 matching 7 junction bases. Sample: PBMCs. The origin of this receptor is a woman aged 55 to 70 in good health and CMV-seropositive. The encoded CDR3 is CASSRDSTGNSNQPQHF. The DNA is TGTGCCAGCTCACGGGACTCGACAGGGAACAGCAATCAGCCCCAGCATTTT.